In this sample, the clone carrying this T cell receptor beta chain turned up a few times. Its antigen is still unknown. This CDR3 comprises 12 residues. V lost 4 bases to trimming and J lost 8 bases, with 11 bases between them. CDR1 and CDR2 (germline): SGHRS, YFSETQ. The data were taken from a study of CD8 T cells in ankylosing spondylitis. General study results and limits: What appeared characteristic of ankylosing spondylitis blood was a TCR beta motif of about eight highly homologous variants.

In TCRdb, the 5' RACE reads were re-called with MiXCR into one record per CDR3 protein. Here the sample spans around 250,000 distinct CDR3 sequences, 32% being singletons. What was sequenced was blood, either unsorted or a sorted T cell fraction (not recorded which). The J gene is TRBJ2-3, the V gene TRBV5-1; D may be TRBD2 (5 bases). This clonotype was sampled from a male donor with ankylosing spondylitis or in good health (not recorded which). The CDR3 DNA reads as TGCGCCAGCAGCCAGGAGAGGGCTACGCAGTATTTT. Amino acids: CASSQERATQYF.